The entry that follows covers one T cell receptor (beta chain) sequence. This specimen comes from a study of blood T cell repertoires in COVID-19. Study-wide background: Both acute and convalescent COVID-19 samples were obtained from the United States, Italy and Spain. Sample material is recorded as cDNA or gDNA derived from T cells, B-cell-depleted T cells, or PBMCs.

Source study methods: Reference gene primer amplification yielded estimated nucleated cell counts. TCRdb's table, derived via immunoSEQ multiplex PCR, lists solely in-frame clones and lacks some. From that table come the V and J calls and clone size; the DNA was used to work out D and trimming. The data show roughly 250,000 clones, with approximately 85% seen just once and more than 2% held by the top ten. Adults between roughly 18 and 100 years of age took part from 20 to 25 US areas. This sequence was found in a woman aged 45 to 65 who had recovered from COVID-19. Material: PBMCs or T cells enriched from blood (not recorded which).

This CDR3 reads CASSYGDRIYNSPLHF. The CDR3 DNA reads TGTGCCAGCAGTTACGGGGACAGAATTTATAATTCACCCCTCCACTTT. V is TRBV6-5 and J is TRBJ1-6; TRBD1 matches 7 bases. The V segment lost 2 bases and the J segment 4 bases; nucleotides outside the gene matches: 5. The germline V gene encodes CDR1 MNHEY and CDR2 SVGAGI. The CDR3 has 16 residues.